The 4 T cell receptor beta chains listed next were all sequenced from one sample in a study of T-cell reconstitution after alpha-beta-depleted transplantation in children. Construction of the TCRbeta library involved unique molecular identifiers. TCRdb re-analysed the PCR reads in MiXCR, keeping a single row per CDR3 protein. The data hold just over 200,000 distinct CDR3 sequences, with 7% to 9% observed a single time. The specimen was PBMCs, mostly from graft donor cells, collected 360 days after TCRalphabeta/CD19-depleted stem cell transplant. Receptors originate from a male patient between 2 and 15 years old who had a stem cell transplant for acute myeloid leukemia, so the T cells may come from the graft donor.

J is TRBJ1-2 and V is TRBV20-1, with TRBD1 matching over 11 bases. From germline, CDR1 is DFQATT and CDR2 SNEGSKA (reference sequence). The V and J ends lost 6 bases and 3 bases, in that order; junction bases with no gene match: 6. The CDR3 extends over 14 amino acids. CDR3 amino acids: CSASGTGGDYGYTF. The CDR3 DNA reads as TGCAGTGCGTCCGGGACAGGGGGTGACTATGGCTACACCTTC.

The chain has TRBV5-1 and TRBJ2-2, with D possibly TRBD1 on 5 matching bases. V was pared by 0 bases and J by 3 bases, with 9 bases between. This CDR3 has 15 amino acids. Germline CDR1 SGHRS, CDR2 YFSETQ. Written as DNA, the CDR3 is TGCGCCAGCAGCTTGGACAGGACGGACACCGGGGAGCTGTTTTTT. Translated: CASSLDRTDTGELFF.

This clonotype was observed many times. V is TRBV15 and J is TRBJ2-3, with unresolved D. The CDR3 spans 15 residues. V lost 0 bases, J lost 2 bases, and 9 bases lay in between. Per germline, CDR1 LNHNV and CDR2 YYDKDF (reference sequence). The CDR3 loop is CATSRDPRSTDTQYF. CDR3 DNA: TGTGCCACCAGCAGAGATCCTAGGTCCACAGATACGCAGTATTTT.

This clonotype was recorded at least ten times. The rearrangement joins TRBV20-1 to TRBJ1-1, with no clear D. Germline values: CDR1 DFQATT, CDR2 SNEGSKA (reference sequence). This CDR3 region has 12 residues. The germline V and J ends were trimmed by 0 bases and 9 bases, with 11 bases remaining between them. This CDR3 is CSARDVTGKAFF. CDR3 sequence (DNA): TGCAGTGCTAGAGATGTCACGGGGAAAGCTTTCTTT.